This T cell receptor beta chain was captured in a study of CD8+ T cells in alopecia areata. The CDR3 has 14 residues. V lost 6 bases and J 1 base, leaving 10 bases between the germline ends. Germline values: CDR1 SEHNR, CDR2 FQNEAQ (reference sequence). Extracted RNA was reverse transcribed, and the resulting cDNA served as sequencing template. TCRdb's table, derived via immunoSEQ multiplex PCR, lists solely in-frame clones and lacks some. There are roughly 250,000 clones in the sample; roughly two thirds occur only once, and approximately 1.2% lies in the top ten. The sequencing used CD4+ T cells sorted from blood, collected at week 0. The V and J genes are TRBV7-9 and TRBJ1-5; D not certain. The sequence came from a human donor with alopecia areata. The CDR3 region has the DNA TGTGCCAGCAGTTCCCGGGTCAGCAATCAGCCCCAGCATTTT. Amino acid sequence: CASSSRVSNQPQHF.